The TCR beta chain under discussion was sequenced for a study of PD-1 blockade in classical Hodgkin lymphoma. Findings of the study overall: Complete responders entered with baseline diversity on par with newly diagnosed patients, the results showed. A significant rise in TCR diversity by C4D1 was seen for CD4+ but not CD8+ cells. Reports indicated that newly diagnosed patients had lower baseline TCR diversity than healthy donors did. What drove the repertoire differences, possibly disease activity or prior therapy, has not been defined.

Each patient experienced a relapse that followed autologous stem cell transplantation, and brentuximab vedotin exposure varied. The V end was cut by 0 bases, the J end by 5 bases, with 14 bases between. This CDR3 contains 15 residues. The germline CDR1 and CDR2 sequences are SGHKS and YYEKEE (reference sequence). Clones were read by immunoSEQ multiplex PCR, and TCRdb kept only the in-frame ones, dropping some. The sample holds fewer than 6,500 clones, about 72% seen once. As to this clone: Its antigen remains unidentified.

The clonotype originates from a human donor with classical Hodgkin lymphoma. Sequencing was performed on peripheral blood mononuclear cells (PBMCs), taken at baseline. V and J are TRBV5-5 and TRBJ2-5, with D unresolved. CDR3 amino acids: CASSLAGDWLETQYF. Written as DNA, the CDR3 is TGTGCCAGCAGCTTGGCCGGTGACTGGCTGGAGACCCAGTACTTC.